One and the same sample provided the 21 T cell receptor beta chains below, sequenced in a study of post-analysis software for immune sequencing data. Notes on the study in general: Elevated frequency relative to controls characterized several TRBV segments in patients, TRBV5-6, TRBV5-1 and TRBV20-1 among them.

TCR beta libraries were prepared from cDNA with unique molecular identifiers. In TCRdb, the PCR reads were re-called with MiXCR into one record per CDR3 protein. The table has 700,000 to 900,000 distinct CDR3 sequences, 35% to 55% seen once. These receptors are not linked to any known antigen. Material: blood. These receptors were collected from a girl between 10 and 17 years old with multiple sclerosis.

This clonotype occurred a few times. The V call is TRBV4-3, the J call TRBJ2-1, with TRBD2 matching over 11 bases. The CDR3 sequence is 16 residues long. CDR1 is LGHNA, CDR2 YSLEER, per germline. After removal of 1 base from V and 7 bases from J, the junction contained 6 bases not matched to a gene. The CDR3 DNA reads TGCGCCAGCAGCCAAGTAGCACTAGCGGGAGTAAATGAGCAGTTCTTC. Translating gives CASSQVALAGVNEQFF.

J is TRBJ2-7 and V is TRBV28; TRBD2 is a possible D gene (5 bases). The DNA end favors TRBJ2-5, so the J call may be wrong. Per the germline V gene, CDR1 is MDHEN and CDR2 is SYDVKM. CDR3 length equals 17 residues. The CDR3 DNA reads TGTGCCAGCTCTACCGCGAAAACCGGCAGGACTGGAGAGACCCAGTACTTC. Protein product: CASSTAKTGRTGETQYF.

This clonotype has more than one count but fewer than ten. The V and J genes are TRBV27 and TRBJ2-1, with 12 bases lining up with TRBD2. CDR1 is MNHEY, CDR2 SMNVEV, per germline (reference sequence). The J segment lost 6 bases and the V segment lost 6 bases, leaving 18 bases of the junction unmatched. CDR3 length: 19 amino acids. In nucleotides, the CDR3 is TGTGCCAGCAGCTCACCGAACCCTCCGCTAGCGGGAGGGCCCAATGAGCAGTTCTTC. Amino acids: CASSSPNPPLAGGPNEQFF.

The rearrangement joins TRBV29-1 to TRBJ1-5; no firm D call. V was pared by 7 bases and J by 3 bases, with 10 bases between. The germline CDR1 and CDR2 sequences are SQVTM and ANQGSEA. The CDR3 is 12 amino acids. The CDR3 nucleotides read TGCAGCGGTGGGCACGACAATCAGCCCCAGCATTTT. It is translated as CSGGHDNQPQHF.

This chain connects TRBV6-6 to TRBJ1-1; D is unresolved. This CDR3 spans 15 amino acids. V lost 4 bases, J lost 3 bases, and 15 bases lay in between. CDR1 is MNHNY, CDR2 SVGAGI, per germline (reference sequence). DNA of the CDR3: TGTGCCAGCAGTTCCTCGTGGGGTAAGGACACTGAAGCTTTCTTT. Protein sequence: CASSSSWGKDTEAFF.

The chain is built from TRBV4-1 and TRBJ2-3; tentatively, D is TRBD1 or TRBD2 (6 bases each). There are 17 residues in the CDR3. CDR1 and CDR2 from the germline V gene are MGHRA and YSYEKL. V was shortened by 4 bases and J by 6 bases, with 23 bases between the two germline ends. The CDR3 coding sequence is TGCGCCAGCAGCCCCGGAGTCGGGACTGGGGGGCCCGATACGCAGTATTTT. It yields the protein CASSPGVGTGGPDTQYF.

The chain uses TRBV12-5 and TRBJ1-5; no clear D gene. V was shortened by 0 bases and J by 0 bases, with 9 bases between the two germline ends. The CDR3 runs 16 residues. Germline loops: CDR1 LGHNT, CDR2 FRNRAP. The CDR3 DNA is TGTGCTAGTGGTTTGGTGGGCCCTGATAGCAATCAGCCCCAGCATTTT. Protein: CASGLVGPDSNQPQHF.

V and J are TRBV6-1 and TRBJ1-2, with D unresolved. This CDR3 contains 14 residues. V was trimmed by 1 base and J by 4 bases, leaving 10 bases between them. In germline, CDR1 is MNHNS, CDR2 SASEGT. CDR3 in amino acids: CASSEGTLPYGYTF. In nucleotides, the CDR3 is TGTGCCAGCAGTGAAGGGACTCTCCCCTATGGCTACACCTTC.

This chain connects TRBV7-9 to TRBJ1-2, with D hard to call. CDR3 size: 16 residues. Germline-derived CDR1 and CDR2 are SEHNR and FQNEAQ (reference sequence). V lost 3 bases, J lost 0 bases, and 14 bases lay in between. Here the CDR3 reads CASSFGTERTNYGYTF. For the CDR3, the DNA is TGTGCCAGCAGCTTCGGTACCGAGAGAACTAACTATGGCTACACCTTC. The full variable domain, with the rest looked up from reference TRBV7-9 and TRBJ1-2, is DTGVSQNPRHKITKRGQNVTFRCDPISEHNRLYWYRQTLGQGPEFLTYFQNEAQLEKSRLLSDRFSAERPKGSFSTLEIQRTEQGDSAMYLCASSFGTERTNYGYTFGSGTRLTVV.

The chain has TRBV5-1 and TRBJ2-1; the D is unclear. The CDR3 covers 11 residues. Germline lookup yields CDR1 SGHRS and CDR2 YFSETQ. The V end was cut by 2 bases, the J end by 8 bases, with 5 bases between. CDR3 protein: CASSFTHEQFF. The CDR3 DNA reads TGCGCCAGCAGCTTTACCCATGAGCAGTTCTTC. Together with reference TRBV5-1 and TRBJ2-1, the CDR3 gives the full variable domain: KAGVTQTPRYLIKTRGQQVTLSCSPISGHRSVSWYQQTPGQGLQFLFEYFSETQRNKGNFPGRFSGRQFSNSRSEMNVSTLELGDSALYLCASSFTHEQFFGPGTRLTVL.

This clonotype was counted only a few times. This chain joins TRBV5-1 and TRBJ2-7; possible D gene TRBD1, 6 bases. The germline V and J ends were trimmed by 3 bases and 5 bases, with 15 bases remaining between them. CDR1 is SGHRS and CDR2 is YFSETQ in the germline V gene. The CDR3 spans 14 residues. The CDR3 nucleotides read TGCGCCAGCAGCTCCAGCACAGGGTGGCACGAGCAGTACTTC. Its protein is CASSSSTGWHEQYF.

V gene TRBV14 combines with J gene TRBJ2-1; TRBD2 is a possible D gene (5 bases). Germline loops: CDR1 SGHDN, CDR2 FVKESK. V lost 3 bases to trimming and J lost 6 bases, with 15 bases between them. The CDR3 has 15 amino acids. The CDR3 DNA is TGTGCCAGCAGCCACGGGCCCGGGGTCGGCAATGAGCAGTTCTTC. It encodes CASSHGPGVGNEQFF.

With regard to this clonotype: Germline and junction disagree at one end, which may indicate a read error. The chain carries TRBV7-9 and TRBJ2-5, with TRBD1 matching 7 bases. The CDR3 spans 15 residues. The germline V gene encodes CDR1 SEHNR and CDR2 FQNEAQ (reference sequence). This chain's CDR3 is CASSETGTDQESQYF. In DNA form, the CDR3 reads TGTGCCAGCAGCGAAACCGGGACAGACCAAGAGTCCCAGTACTTC.

The V call is TRBV11-2, the J call TRBJ1-4; TRBD1 might be the D (5 bases). From germline, CDR1 is SGHAT and CDR2 FQNNGV. With 5 bases removed from V and 7 bases from J, the gap between germline ends came to 17 bases. There are 15 residues in the CDR3. This CDR3 reads CASSLNTLGVEKLFF. The CDR3 DNA follows: TGTGCCAGCAGCCTAAACACCCTGGGGGTTGAAAAACTGTTTTTT.

This clonotype was observed a few times. The chain has TRBV15 and TRBJ1-2; D uncertain. This CDR3 spans 15 amino acids. Germline CDR1 and CDR2: LNHNV and YYDKDF (reference sequence). The V and J ends lost 0 bases and 2 bases respectively, with 10 bases between them. Written as DNA, the CDR3 is TGTGCCACCAGCAGAGAGGAGGGATCGAACTATGGCTACACCTTC. Residues: CATSREEGSNYGYTF.

In this sample, this clonotype turned up a few times. V is TRBV4-3 and J is TRBJ2-7, with TRBD2 as a possible D gene (6 bases). This CDR3 contains 14 residues. CDR1 and CDR2 from the germline V gene are LGHNA and YSLEER. V gave up 1 base and J gave up 3 bases, with 10 bases separating them. CDR3 nucleotides: TGCGCCAGCAGCCAAGGGGCAGCGGGCTACGAGCAGTACTTC. Translation gives CASSQGAAGYEQYF.

This clonotype was counted a few times. The genes are TRBV27 and TRBJ1-2; 10 nucleotides agree with TRBD1. This CDR3 comprises 15 residues. V trimming: 5 bases; J trimming: 8 bases; junction bases outside the gene matches: 11. Looked up from germline, CDR1 is MNHEY and CDR2 is SMNVEV (reference sequence). The CDR3 DNA sequence: TGTGCCAGCAGTCCAGGACGGGACAGGGGAGACGGCTACACCTTC. Protein product: CASSPGRDRGDGYTF.

This chain uses TRBV4-1 with TRBJ2-5; 11 nucleotides agree with TRBD2. CDR3 size: 15 residues. V was clipped by 5 bases and J by 4 bases; unmatched bases: 6. Germline values: CDR1 MGHRA, CDR2 YSYEKL. The CDR3 DNA sequence: TGCGCCAGCAGCGCACTAGCGGGAGTCGGAGAGACCCAGTACTTC. Translation gives CASSALAGVGETQYF.

The sample holds a few counts of this clonotype. The rearrangement links TRBV7-2 to TRBJ2-1; 7 bases align to TRBD1. CDR1 is SGHTA, CDR2 FQGNSA, per germline. The J segment lost 3 bases and the V segment lost 1 base, leaving 3 bases of the junction unmatched. The CDR3 covers 15 residues. CDR3 protein: CASSLGDSYYNEQFF. The CDR3 nucleotides read TGTGCCAGCAGCTTAGGGGACAGCTACTACAATGAGCAGTTCTTC.

The chain has TRBV28 and TRBJ2-1, with D uncertain. This CDR3 is built from 12 residues. Germline V gives CDR1 MDHEN, CDR2 SYDVKM. Trimming left V 11 bases short and J 8 bases short, with 16 bases between. CDR3 bases: TGTGCCTGCAATAGTTTGGATGATGAGCAGTTCTTC. Translated: CACNSLDDEQFF.

This chain's CDR3 is CASSLALRARWDTGELFF. The CDR3 DNA reads as TGTGCCAGCAGCTTAGCGTTGCGAGCGAGATGGGACACCGGGGAGCTGTTTTTT. V gene TRBV7-2 combines with J gene TRBJ2-2; no clear D. In germline, CDR1 is SGHTA, CDR2 FQGNSA. The CDR3 loop spans 18 amino acids. Trimming removed 0 bases from V and 3 bases from J, with 17 bases in between.